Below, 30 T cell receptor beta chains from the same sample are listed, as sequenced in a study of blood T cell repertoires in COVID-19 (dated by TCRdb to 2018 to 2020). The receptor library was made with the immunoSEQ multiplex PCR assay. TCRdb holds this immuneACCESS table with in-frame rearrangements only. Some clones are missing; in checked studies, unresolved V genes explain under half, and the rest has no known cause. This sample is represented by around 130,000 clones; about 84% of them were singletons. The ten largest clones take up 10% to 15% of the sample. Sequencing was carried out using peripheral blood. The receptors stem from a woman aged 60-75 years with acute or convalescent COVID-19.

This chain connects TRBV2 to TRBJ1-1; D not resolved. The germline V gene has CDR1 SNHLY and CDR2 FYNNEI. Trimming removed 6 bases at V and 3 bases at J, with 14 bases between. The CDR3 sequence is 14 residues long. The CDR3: CASSAGLSHTEAFF. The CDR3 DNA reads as TGTGCCAGCAGCGCAGGACTAAGCCACACTGAAGCTTTCTTT.

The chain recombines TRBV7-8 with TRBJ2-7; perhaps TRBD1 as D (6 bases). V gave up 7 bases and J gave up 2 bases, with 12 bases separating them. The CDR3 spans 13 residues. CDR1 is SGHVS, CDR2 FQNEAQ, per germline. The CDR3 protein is CASMGAAPYEQYV. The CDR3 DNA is TGTGCCAGCATGGGGGCGGCCCCCTACGAGCAGTACGTC.

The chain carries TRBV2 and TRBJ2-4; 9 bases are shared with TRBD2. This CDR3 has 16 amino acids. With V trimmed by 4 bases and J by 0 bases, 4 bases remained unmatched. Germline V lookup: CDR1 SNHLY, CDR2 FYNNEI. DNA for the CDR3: TGTGCCAGCAGTGCGGCGGGGGGGGGAGCCAAAAACATTCAGTACTTC. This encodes CASSAAGGGAKNIQYF.

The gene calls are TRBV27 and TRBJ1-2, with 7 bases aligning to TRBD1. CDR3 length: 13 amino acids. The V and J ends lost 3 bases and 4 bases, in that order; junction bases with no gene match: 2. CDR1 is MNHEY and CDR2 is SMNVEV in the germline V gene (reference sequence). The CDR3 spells CASSLAGGYGYTF. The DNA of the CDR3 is TGTGCCAGCAGTTTGGCAGGGGGCTATGGCTACACCTTC.

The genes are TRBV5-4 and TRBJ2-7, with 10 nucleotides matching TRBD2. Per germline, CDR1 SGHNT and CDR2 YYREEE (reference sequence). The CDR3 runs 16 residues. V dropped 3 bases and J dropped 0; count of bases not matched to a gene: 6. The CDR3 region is CASSWRTSGLSYEQYF. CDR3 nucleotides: TGTGCCAGCAGCTGGAGGACTAGCGGACTCTCCTACGAGCAGTACTTC.

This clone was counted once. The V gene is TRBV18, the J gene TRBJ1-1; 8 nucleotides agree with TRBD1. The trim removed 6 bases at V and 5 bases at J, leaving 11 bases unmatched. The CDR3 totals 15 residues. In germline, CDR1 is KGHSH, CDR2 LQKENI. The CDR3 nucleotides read TGTGCCAGCTCCTTACTAGACAGGGGAGAGACTGAAGCTTTCTTT. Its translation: CASSLLDRGETEAFF.

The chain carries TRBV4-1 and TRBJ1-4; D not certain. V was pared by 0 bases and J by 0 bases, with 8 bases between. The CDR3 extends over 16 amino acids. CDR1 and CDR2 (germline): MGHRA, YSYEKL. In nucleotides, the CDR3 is TGCGCCAGCAGCCAAGAGGCGCAGGCAACTAATGAAAAACTGTTTTTT. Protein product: CASSQEAQATNEKLFF.

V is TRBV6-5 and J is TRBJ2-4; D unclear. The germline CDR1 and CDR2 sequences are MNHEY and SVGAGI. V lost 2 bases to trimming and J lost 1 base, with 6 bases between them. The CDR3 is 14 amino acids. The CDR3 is CASSYGRAKNIQYF. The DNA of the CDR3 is TGTGCCAGCAGTTACGGCAGGGCCAAAAACATTCAGTACTTC.

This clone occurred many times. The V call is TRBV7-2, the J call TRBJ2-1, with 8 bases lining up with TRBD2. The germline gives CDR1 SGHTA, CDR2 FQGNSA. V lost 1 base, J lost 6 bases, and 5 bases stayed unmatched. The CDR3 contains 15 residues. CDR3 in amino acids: CASSLGSGGFNEQFF. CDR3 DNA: TGTGCCAGCAGCTTAGGGAGCGGGGGATTCAATGAGCAGTTCTTC.

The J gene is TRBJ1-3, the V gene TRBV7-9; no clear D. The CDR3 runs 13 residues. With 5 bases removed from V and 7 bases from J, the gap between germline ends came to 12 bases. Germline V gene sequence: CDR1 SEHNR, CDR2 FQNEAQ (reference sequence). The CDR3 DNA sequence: TGTGCCAGCAGCCTCGCTGTCGGGAACACCATATATTTT. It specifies CASSLAVGNTIYF. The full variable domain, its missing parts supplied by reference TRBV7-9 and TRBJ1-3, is DTGVSQNPRHKITKRGQNVTFRCDPISEHNRLYWYRQTLGQGPEFLTYFQNEAQLEKSRLLSDRFSAERPKGSFSTLEIQRTEQGDSAMYLCASSLAVGNTIYFGEGSWLTVV.

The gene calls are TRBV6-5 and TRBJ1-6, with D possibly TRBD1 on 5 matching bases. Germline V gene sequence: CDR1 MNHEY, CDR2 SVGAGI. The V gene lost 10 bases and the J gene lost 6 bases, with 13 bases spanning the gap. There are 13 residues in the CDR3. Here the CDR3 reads CATGRGTNSPLHF. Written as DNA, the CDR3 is TGTGCCACCGGGCGGGGGACTAATTCACCCCTCCACTTT.

This CDR3 reads CASSRGVAAEAFF. CDR3 bases: TGTGCCAGCAGCCGCGGGGTTGCGGCTGAAGCTTTCTTT. This chain joins TRBV7-3 and TRBJ1-1; D is unclear. This CDR3 region has 13 residues. Deletions cut 5 bases from V and 6 bases from J, with 13 bases between. Germline V gene sequence: CDR1 SGHTA, CDR2 FQGTGA.

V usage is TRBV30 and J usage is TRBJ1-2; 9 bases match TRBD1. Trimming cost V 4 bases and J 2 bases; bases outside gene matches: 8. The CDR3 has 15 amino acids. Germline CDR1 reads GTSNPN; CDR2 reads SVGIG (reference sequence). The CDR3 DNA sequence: TGTGCCTGGACCCCCGGGACAGGGTCCAACTATGGCTACACCTTC. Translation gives CAWTPGTGSNYGYTF.

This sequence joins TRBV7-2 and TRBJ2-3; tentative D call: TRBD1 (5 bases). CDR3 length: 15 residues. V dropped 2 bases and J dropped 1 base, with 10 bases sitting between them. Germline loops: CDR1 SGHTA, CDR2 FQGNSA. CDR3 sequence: CASSLNQGGTDTQYF. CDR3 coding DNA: TGTGCCAGCAGCTTAAATCAGGGCGGCACAGATACGCAGTATTTT.

CDR3 DNA: TGTGCCAGTAGTATCCCTCGGGACAGGCCCTATCAGCCCCAGCATTTT. The encoded protein is CASSIPRDRPYQPQHF. The J gene is TRBJ1-5, the V gene TRBV19, with 8 bases identical to TRBD1. There are 16 residues in the CDR3. The V gene end was trimmed by 3 bases and the J gene end by 5 bases; junction bases not matched to a gene: 9. In germline, CDR1 is LNHDA, CDR2 SQIVND (reference sequence).

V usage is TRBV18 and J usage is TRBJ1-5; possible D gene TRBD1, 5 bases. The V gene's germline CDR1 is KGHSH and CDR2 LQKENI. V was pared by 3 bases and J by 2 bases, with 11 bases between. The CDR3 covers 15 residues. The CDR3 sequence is CASSPTGYRNQPQHF. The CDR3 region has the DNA TGTGCCAGCTCACCCACAGGTTATCGCAATCAGCCCCAGCATTTT.

DNA for the CDR3: TGTGCCAGCAGCCCCCGGGACAGGGGGCGAGATGGCTACACCTTC. It encodes CASSPRDRGRDGYTF. This chain uses TRBV5-5 with TRBJ1-2, with 12 bases aligning to TRBD1. Trimming removed 4 bases from V and 6 bases from J; junction bases left unmatched: 7. CDR1 SGHKS and CDR2 YYEKEE come from the germline V gene (reference sequence). The CDR3 sequence is 15 residues long.

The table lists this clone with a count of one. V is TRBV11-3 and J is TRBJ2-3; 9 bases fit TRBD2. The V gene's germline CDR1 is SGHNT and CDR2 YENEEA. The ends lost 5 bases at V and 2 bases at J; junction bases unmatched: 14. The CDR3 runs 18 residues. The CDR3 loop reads CASSPGLSAGGNTDTQYF. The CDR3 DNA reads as TGTGCCAGCAGCCCTGGGTTATCAGCGGGGGGTAACACAGATACGCAGTATTTT.

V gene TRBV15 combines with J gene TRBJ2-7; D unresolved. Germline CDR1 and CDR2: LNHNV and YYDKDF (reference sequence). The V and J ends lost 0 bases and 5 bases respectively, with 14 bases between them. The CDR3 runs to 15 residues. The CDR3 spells CATSRDRHRGNEQYV. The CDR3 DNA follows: TGTGCCACCAGCAGAGATCGGCACCGAGGAAACGAGCAGTACGTC.

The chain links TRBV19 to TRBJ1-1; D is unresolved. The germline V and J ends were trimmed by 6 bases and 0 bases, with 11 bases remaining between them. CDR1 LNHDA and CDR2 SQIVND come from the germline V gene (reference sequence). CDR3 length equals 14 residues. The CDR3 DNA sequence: TGTGCCAGTAGACAGACACCAATGAACACTGAAGCTTTCTTT. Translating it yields CASRQTPMNTEAFF.

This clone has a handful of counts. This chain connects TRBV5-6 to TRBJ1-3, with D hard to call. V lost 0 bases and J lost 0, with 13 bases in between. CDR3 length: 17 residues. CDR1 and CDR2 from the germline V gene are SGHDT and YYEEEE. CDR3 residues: CASSLAGSQFSGNTIYF. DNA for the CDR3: TGTGCCAGCAGCTTGGCCGGTTCACAGTTCTCTGGAAACACCATATATTTT.

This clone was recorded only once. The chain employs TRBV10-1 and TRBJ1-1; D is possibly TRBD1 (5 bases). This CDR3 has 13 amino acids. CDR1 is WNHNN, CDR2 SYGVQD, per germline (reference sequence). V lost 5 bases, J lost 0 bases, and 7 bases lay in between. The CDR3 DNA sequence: TGCGCCAGCAGTTCAGGGTTGAACACTGAAGCTTTCTTT. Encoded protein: CASSSGLNTEAFF.

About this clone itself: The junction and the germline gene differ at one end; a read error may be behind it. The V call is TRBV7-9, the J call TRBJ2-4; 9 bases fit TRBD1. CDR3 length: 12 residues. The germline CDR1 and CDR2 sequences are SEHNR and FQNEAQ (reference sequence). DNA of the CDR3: TGTGCCAGCACCGCACCGGGACAGGGTATGGACTTC. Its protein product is CASTAPGQGMDF.

In DNA, the CDR3 is TGTGCCAGCAGCCAGCTAGGACAGAGACGACTGTTTTTT. Translated, it gives CASSQLGQRRLFF. The chain combines TRBV9 with TRBJ1-4; maybe TRBD1 (6 bases). Trimming removed 4 bases from V and 13 bases from J, with 17 bases in between. This CDR3 region has 13 residues. Germline CDR1 is SGDLS and CDR2 is YYNGEE.

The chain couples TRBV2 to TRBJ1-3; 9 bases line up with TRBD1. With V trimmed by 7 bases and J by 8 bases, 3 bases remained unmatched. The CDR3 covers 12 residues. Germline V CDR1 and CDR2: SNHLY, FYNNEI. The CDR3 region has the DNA TGTGCCAGCACGGGACAGGGCTACACCATATATTTT. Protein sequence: CASTGQGYTIYF.

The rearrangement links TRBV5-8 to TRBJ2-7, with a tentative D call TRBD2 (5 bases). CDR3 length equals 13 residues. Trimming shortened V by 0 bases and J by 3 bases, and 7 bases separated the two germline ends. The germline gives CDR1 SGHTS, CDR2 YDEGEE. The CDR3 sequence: CASSLADYYEQYV. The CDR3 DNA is TGTGCCAGCAGCTTGGCCGACTACTACGAGCAGTACGTC.

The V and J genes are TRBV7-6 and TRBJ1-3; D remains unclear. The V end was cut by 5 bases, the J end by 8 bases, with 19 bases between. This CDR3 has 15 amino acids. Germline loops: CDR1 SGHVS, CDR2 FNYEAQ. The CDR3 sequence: CASSPLNGPRDTIYF. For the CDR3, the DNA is TGTGCCAGCAGCCCTTTAAACGGTCCGCGAGACACCATATATTTT.

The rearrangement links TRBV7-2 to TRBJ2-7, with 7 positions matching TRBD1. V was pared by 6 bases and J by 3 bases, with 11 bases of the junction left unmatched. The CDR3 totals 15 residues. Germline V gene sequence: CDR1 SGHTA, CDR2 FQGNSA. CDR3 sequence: CASSTAPGQFYEQYF. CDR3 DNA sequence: TGTGCCAGCAGTACCGCTCCGGGACAGTTCTACGAGCAGTACTTC.

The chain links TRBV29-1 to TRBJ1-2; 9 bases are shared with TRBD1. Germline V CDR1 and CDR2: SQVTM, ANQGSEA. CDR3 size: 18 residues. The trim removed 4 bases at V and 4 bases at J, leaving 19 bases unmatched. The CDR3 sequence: CSVAIRSPTGGLRYGYTF. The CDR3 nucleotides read TGCAGCGTTGCTATACGGTCTCCTACAGGGGGCCTTCGCTATGGCTACACCTTC.

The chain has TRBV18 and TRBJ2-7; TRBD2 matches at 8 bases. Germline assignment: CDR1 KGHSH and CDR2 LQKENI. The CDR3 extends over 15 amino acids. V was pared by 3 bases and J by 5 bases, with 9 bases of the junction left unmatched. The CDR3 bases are TGTGCCAGCTCACCCCGGGTTAGCGGGGCCAACGAGCAGTACTTC. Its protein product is CASSPRVSGANEQYF.